A single sample is the source of the 15 T cell receptor beta chains below, sequenced in a study of cytomegalovirus exposure and HLA in healthy donors. Use of 60 Vbeta and 13 Jbeta primers characterized the PCR. TCRdb's table, derived via immunoSEQ multiplex PCR, lists solely in-frame clones and lacks some. The repertoire holds some 150,000 clones, around 79% seen once, with 6% to 8.5% in the top ten. Sequencing input: PBMCs. These receptors were collected from a man aged 25-45 years in good health and CMV-seropositive.

This clone was seen a single time. V usage is TRBV9 and J usage is TRBJ2-1, with D possibly matching TRBD2 (8 bases). From germline, CDR1 is SGDLS and CDR2 YYNGEE. This CDR3 region has 19 residues. Trimming removed 0 bases from V and 0 bases from J, with 19 bases in between. CDR3 sequence: CASSVEGASGQVSYNEQFF. As DNA, the CDR3 is TGTGCCAGCAGCGTAGAGGGGGCTAGCGGGCAAGTCTCCTACAATGAGCAGTTCTTC.

This chain connects TRBV29-1 to TRBJ1-1; possible D gene TRBD1, 6 bases. This CDR3 comprises 15 residues. Trimming cost V 1 base and J 1 base, with 13 bases left between them. CDR1 and CDR2 from the germline V gene are SQVTM and ANQGSEA. DNA for the CDR3: TGCAGCGTTGAAGCTCAGGACAGCAGGAACACTGAAGCTTTCTTT. Translated, it gives CSVEAQDSRNTEAFF.

This CDR3 is CASSVGLWASGGTDTQYF. DNA of the CDR3: TGTGCCAGCAGCGTAGGGCTTTGGGCTAGCGGCGGCACAGATACGCAGTATTTT. J is TRBJ2-3 and V is TRBV9; 7 nucleotides align to TRBD2. The CDR3 sequence is 18 residues long. The germline CDR1 and CDR2 sequences are SGDLS and YYNGEE. Trimming cost V 0 bases and J 1 base; bases outside gene matches: 11.

J is TRBJ2-2 and V is TRBV5-1, with TRBD2 identical over 12 bases. With V trimmed by 0 bases and J by 2 bases, 5 bases remained unmatched. This CDR3 comprises 18 residues. Germline-derived CDR1 and CDR2 are SGHRS and YFSETQ. DNA of the CDR3: TGCGCCAGCAGCTTGGGCGGACTAGCGGGACTAAACACCGGGGAGCTGTTTTTT. It encodes CASSLGGLAGLNTGELFF.

V is TRBV30 and J is TRBJ2-1, with 10 bases matching TRBD2. The junction had 9 bases not matched to a gene; V was cut back by 0 bases and J by 7 bases. The length of the CDR3 is 16 residues. The V gene's germline CDR1 is GTSNPN and CDR2 SVGIG (reference sequence). The CDR3 DNA reads TGTGCCTGGAGTGTACCGGTGGTTAGCGGGAGGAATGAGCAGTTCTTC. The encoded protein is CAWSVPVVSGRNEQFF.

This clone was seen just once. The V and J genes are TRBV6-6 and TRBJ1-6; 8 bases fit TRBD1. J gave up 7 bases and V 3 bases, and 5 bases lay outside the gene matches. CDR1 and CDR2 (germline): MNHNY, SVGAGI (reference sequence). The length of the CDR3 is 15 residues. The CDR3 coding sequence is TGTGCCAGCAGTTATGGTCAGGGGGCGAATTCACCCCTCCACTTT. Encoded protein: CASSYGQGANSPLHF.

This chain links TRBV27 with TRBJ2-1; D might be TRBD1 (5 bases). With 0 bases removed from V and 6 bases from J, the gap between germline ends came to 6 bases. The CDR3 spans 13 residues. In germline, CDR1 is MNHEY, CDR2 SMNVEV (reference sequence). The CDR3, as DNA: TGTGCCAGCAGTTTATCGCAGGGCAATGAGCAGTTCTTC. Residues: CASSLSQGNEQFF.

This clone appeared a few times. The genes are TRBV27 and TRBJ2-7, with TRBD1 matching 12 bases. Unmatched junction bases numbered 11, after V lost 4 bases and J lost 7 bases. The CDR3 loop spans 16 amino acids. Germline CDR1 reads MNHEY; CDR2 reads SMNVEV (reference sequence). Here the CDR3 reads CASSSSGTGGRGEQYF. The CDR3 nucleotides read TGTGCCAGCAGTTCGTCCGGGACAGGGGGCCGAGGAGAGCAGTACTTC.

CDR3 region: CASSRDLGEQYF. The CDR3, as DNA: TGTGCCAGCAGCCGGGATCTTGGCGAGCAGTACTTC. This chain links TRBV11-3 with TRBJ2-7; D may be TRBD2 (5 bases). This CDR3 comprises 12 residues. Germline CDR1 is SGHNT and CDR2 is YENEEA. Trimming removed 5 bases from V and 6 bases from J, with 11 bases in between.

V is TRBV27 and J is TRBJ1-2; maybe TRBD1 (5 bases). V gave up 4 bases and J gave up 2 bases, with 14 bases separating them. The CDR3 is 15 amino acids. Germline V CDR1 and CDR2: MNHEY, SMNVEV (reference sequence). For the CDR3, the DNA is TGTGCCAGCAGTTCCTCGGCCCGGGGGAACTATGGCTACACCTTC. Its translation: CASSSSARGNYGYTF.

CDR3 nucleotides: TGCAGCGTCGACTACAAAGGGTACAATGAGCAGTTCTTC. This encodes CSVDYKGYNEQFF. This chain uses TRBV29-1 with TRBJ2-1; tentatively, D is TRBD2 (5 bases). The CDR3 has 13 amino acids. Trimming left V 6 bases short and J 4 bases short, with 13 bases between. CDR1 is SQVTM, CDR2 ANQGSEA, per germline.

The rearrangement uses TRBV25-1 and TRBJ2-1; TRBD2 matches 13 bases. This CDR3 contains 14 residues. The V gene's germline CDR1 is MGHDK and CDR2 SYGVNS. With 7 bases clipped from V and 6 bases from J, the junction kept 3 bases outside the gene matches. This chain's CDR3 is CASTGTSGVNEQFF. The CDR3 bases are TGTGCCAGCACCGGGACTAGCGGGGTCAATGAGCAGTTCTTC.

The chain couples TRBV7-2 to TRBJ2-1, with 10 bases aligning to TRBD2. The germline V gene encodes CDR1 SGHTA and CDR2 FQGNSA. The CDR3 has 16 residues. With V trimmed by 2 bases and J by 9 bases, 10 bases remained unmatched. The CDR3 loop is CASSLNFQRGGGEQFF. The CDR3 DNA is TGTGCCAGCAGCTTAAATTTTCAGCGGGGGGGCGGTGAGCAGTTCTTC.

The chain recombines TRBV11-2 with TRBJ2-1; no definite D call. The CDR3 extends over 14 amino acids. V lost 2 bases to trimming and J lost 9 bases, with 14 bases between them. CDR1 is SGHAT and CDR2 is FQNNGV in the germline V gene. The CDR3 coding sequence is TGTGCCAGCAGCTTACCTCTAGGATTTGGTGAGCAGTTCTTC. The encoded protein is CASSLPLGFGEQFF.

The chain joins TRBV28 to TRBJ2-5; D is perhaps TRBD2 (5 bases). The end of the DNA aligns better with TRBJ2-7, so the J call may be wrong. This CDR3 region has 13 residues. Germline V gene data show CDR1 as MDHEN and CDR2 as SYDVKM. In DNA, the CDR3 is TGTGCCAGCAGTCCTTGGACGGGGTACGAGCAGTACTTC. Its translation: CASSPWTGYEQYF.